The sequence of this T cell receptor beta chain was determined in a study of cytotoxic CD8 clonotypes in ibrutinib-treated CLL. At the level of the study: Partial responses numbered roughly 25 and complete responses 2; after a median approximately 70 months, approximately 14 stayed remitted and around 12 progressed. On average, around 100,000 productive rearrangements and around 230,000 productive templates per sample.

V shed 2 bases and J 5 bases; nucleotides not matched to a gene: 4. The CDR3 sequence is 15 residues long. Germline-derived CDR1 and CDR2 are SGHRS and YFSETQ. On this clone itself: What it binds is not known.

Study-level results: Public clonotypes were uncommon and contracted or stayed stable on treatment. Clonality was higher at baseline than in age-matched healthy donors and tracked circulating CD8+ T-cell counts.

Here immunoSEQ multiplex PCR was the method, and the copy in TCRdb shows in-frame clones only, minus some. The sample yields roughly 190,000 clones, over 60% seen once. The starting material was PBMCs, obtained after 24 months of ibrutinib treatment. The chain couples TRBV5-1 to TRBJ2-7; 13 nucleotides line up with TRBD2. This sequence was found in a human donor with chronic lymphocytic leukemia. CDR3 residues: CASSFQGLAGDEQYF. The CDR3 bases are TGCGCCAGCAGCTTCCAAGGACTAGCGGGAGACGAGCAGTACTTC.